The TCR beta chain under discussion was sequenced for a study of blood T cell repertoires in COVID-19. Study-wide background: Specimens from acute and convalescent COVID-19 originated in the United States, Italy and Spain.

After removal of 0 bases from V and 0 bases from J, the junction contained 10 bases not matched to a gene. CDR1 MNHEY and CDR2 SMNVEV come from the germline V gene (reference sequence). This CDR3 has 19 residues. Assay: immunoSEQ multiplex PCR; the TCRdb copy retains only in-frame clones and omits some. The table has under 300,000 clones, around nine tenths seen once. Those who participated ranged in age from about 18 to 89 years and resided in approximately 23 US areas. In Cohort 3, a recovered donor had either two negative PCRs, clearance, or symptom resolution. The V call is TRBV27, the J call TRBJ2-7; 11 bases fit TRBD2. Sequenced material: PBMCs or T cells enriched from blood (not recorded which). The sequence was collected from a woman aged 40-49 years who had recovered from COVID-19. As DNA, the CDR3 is TGTGCCAGCAGTTTATCGTTCCCTAGCGGGGGGTTTCCCTCCTACGAGCAGTACTTC. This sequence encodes CASSLSFPSGGFPSYEQYF.